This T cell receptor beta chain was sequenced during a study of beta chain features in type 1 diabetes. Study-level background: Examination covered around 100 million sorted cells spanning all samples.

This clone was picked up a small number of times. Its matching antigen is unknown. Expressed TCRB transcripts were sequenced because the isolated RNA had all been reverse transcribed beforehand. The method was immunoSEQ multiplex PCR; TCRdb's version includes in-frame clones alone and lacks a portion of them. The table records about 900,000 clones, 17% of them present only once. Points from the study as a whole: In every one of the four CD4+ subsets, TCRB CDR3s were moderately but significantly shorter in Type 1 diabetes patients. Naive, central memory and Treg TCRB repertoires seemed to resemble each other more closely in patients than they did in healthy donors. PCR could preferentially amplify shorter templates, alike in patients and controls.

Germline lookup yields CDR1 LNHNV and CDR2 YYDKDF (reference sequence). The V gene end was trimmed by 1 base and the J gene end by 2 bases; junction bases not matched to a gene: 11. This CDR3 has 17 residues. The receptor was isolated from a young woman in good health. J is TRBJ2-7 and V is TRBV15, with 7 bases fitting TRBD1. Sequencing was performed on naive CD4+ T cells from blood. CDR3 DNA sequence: TGTGCCACCAGCAGAGGCGTATTCCGGGACAGCGCCTACGAGCAGTACTTC. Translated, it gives CATSRGVFRDSAYEQYF.